Listed here are 19 T cell receptor beta chains from one sample, sequenced in a study of OX40 agonist ivuxolimab in advanced cancers. Clones were sequenced by immunoSEQ multiplex PCR, and TCRdb holds only the in-frame ones, with some missing. The profile shows 55,000 to 75,000 clones, roughly nine tenths of them singletons. Material: CD4+ or CD8+ T cells sorted from blood, obtained in a trial of the OX40 agonist ivuxolimab. Source of these receptors: an adult with an advanced solid tumor such as melanoma, head and neck, liver or kidney cancer.

For the CDR3, the DNA is TGTGCCAGCAGCACCGGGACAGGGACTCAGCCCCAGCATTTT. Protein sequence: CASSTGTGTQPQHF. This chain links TRBV27 with TRBJ1-5, with 9 bases lining up with TRBD1. V was clipped by 6 bases and J by 6 bases; unmatched bases: 6. Germline CDR1 reads MNHEY; CDR2 reads SMNVEV (reference sequence). This CDR3 spans 14 amino acids.

This clone was counted only a few times. The genes are TRBV15 and TRBJ1-5; D is uncertain. CDR1 is LNHNV and CDR2 is YYDKDF in the germline V gene (reference sequence). Trimming removed 1 base at V and 0 bases at J, with 10 bases between. The CDR3 is 16 residues long. CDR3 residues: CATSRGSASSNQPQHF. The CDR3 coding sequence is TGTGCCACCAGCAGAGGCTCCGCTTCTAGCAATCAGCCCCAGCATTTT.

The chain has TRBV7-6 and TRBJ2-2, with a weak D call TRBD2 (6 bases). In germline, CDR1 is SGHVS, CDR2 FNYEAQ. The length of the CDR3 is 14 residues. V lost 3 bases to trimming and J lost 6 bases, with 11 bases between them. CDR3 nucleotides: TGTGCCAGCAGCTTTACGGGAGACCCCGGGGAGCTGTTTTTT. Encoded protein: CASSFTGDPGELFF. Full variable domain (missing parts from reference TRBV7-6 and TRBJ2-2): GAGVSQSPRYKVTKRGQDVALRCDPISGHVSLYWYRQALGQGPEFLTYFNYEAQQDKSGLPNDRFSAERPEGSISTLTIQRTEQRDSAMYRCASSFTGDPGELFFGEGSRLTVL.

In its sample, this clone is medium-sized. The chain employs TRBV4-1 and TRBJ2-5; D uncertain. The CDR3 is made up of 15 amino acids. Trimming took 0 bases from V and 1 from J, leaving 9 bases between them. Germline CDR1 MGHRA, CDR2 YSYEKL. CDR3 sequence reads: CASSQEGRTQETQYF. The CDR3 nucleotides read TGCGCCAGCAGCCAAGAAGGGCGGACCCAAGAGACCCAGTACTTC.

The V gene is TRBV16, the J gene TRBJ2-1, with D maybe TRBD1 (6 bases). Germline V lookup: CDR1 KGHSY, CDR2 FQNENV. The CDR3 spans 13 residues. The V gene lost 4 bases and the J gene lost 4 bases, with 8 bases spanning the gap. Here the CDR3 reads CASSRTGYNEQFF. The CDR3 DNA reads TGTGCCAGCAGCCGAACAGGGTACAATGAGCAGTTCTTC.

The chain has TRBV15 and TRBJ2-3, with 10 bases aligning to TRBD2. Germline-derived CDR1 and CDR2 are LNHNV and YYDKDF (reference sequence). The CDR3 totals 16 residues. With 3 bases clipped from V and 2 bases from J, the junction kept 5 bases outside the gene matches. CDR3 region: CATSSIAGGFTDTQYF. The DNA for the CDR3 is TGTGCCACCAGCAGTATAGCGGGGGGCTTCACAGATACGCAGTATTTT.

The rearrangement joins TRBV11-2 to TRBJ1-2, with 8 bases matching TRBD1. Germline V CDR1 and CDR2: SGHAT, FQNNGV. J was trimmed by 4 bases and V by 6 bases; bases with no gene match: 7. This CDR3 is built from 14 residues. The CDR3 sequence: CASSPGTGFYGYTF. CDR3 nucleotides: TGTGCCAGCAGTCCCGGGACAGGCTTCTATGGCTACACCTTC.

The V gene is TRBV5-6, the J gene TRBJ1-1; weak D call: TRBD1 (5 bases). The CDR3 is made up of 14 amino acids. Germline loops: CDR1 SGHDT, CDR2 YYEEEE. Trimming took off 0 bases at V and 6 bases at J, with 12 bases between the two ends. CDR3 bases: TGTGCCAGCAGCTTGGGACAGTCTAGATCTGAAGCTTTCTTT. Translating it yields CASSLGQSRSEAFF. Full variable domain (outside the CDR3, taken from reference TRBV5-6 and TRBJ1-1): DAGVTQSPTHLIKTRGQQVTLRCSPKSGHDTVSWYQQALGQGPQFIFQYYEEEERQRGNFPDRFSGHQFPNYSSELNVNALLLGDSALYLCASSLGQSRSEAFFGQGTRLTVV.

The genes are TRBV5-6 and TRBJ2-5; 8 nucleotides align to TRBD2. Germline trimming cut 7 bases from V and 4 bases from J; bases unmatched to any gene: 9. The germline V gene has CDR1 SGHDT and CDR2 YYEEEE. The CDR3 is 14 amino acids. The DNA for the CDR3 is TGTGCCAGCCCGGGTGCGGGAGGTTCAGAGACCCAGTACTTC. Its translation: CASPGAGGSETQYF.

The chain links TRBV28 to TRBJ1-5; 8 bases match TRBD1. V shed 2 bases and J 0 bases; nucleotides not matched to a gene: 0. The CDR3 extends over 15 amino acids. The germline CDR1 and CDR2 sequences are MDHEN and SYDVKM. CDR3 nucleotides: TGTGCCAGCAGTTTAGGGACAGGTAGCAATCAGCCCCAGCATTTT. Its protein product is CASSLGTGSNQPQHF. Looking up the rest from reference TRBV28 and TRBJ1-5 gives the full variable domain: DVKVTQSSRYLVKRTGEKVFLECVQDMDHENMFWYRQDPGLGLRLIYFSYDVKMKEKGDIPEGYSVSREKKERFSLILESASTNQTSMYLCASSLGTGSNQPQHFGDGTRLSIL.

This rearrangement joins TRBV18 to TRBJ2-2, with 11 bases that match TRBD2. In germline, CDR1 is KGHSH, CDR2 LQKENI. The junction had 12 bases not matched to a gene; V was cut back by 0 bases and J by 6 bases. CDR3 length: 19 amino acids. CDR3 sequence reads: CASSPPGLAAPITSGELFF. The DNA for the CDR3 is TGTGCCAGCTCACCACCGGGACTAGCGGCCCCTATAACCTCCGGGGAGCTGTTTTTT.

This clone showed up just once. This chain uses TRBV9 with TRBJ2-1, with a possible D match to TRBD2 (6 bases). V lost 0 bases and J 2 bases, leaving 15 bases between the germline ends. Germline V lookup: CDR1 SGDLS, CDR2 YYNGEE. The CDR3 spans 17 residues. CDR3 coding DNA: TGTGCCAGCAGCGTAGAGGACTACCCTGCAGCCTACAATGAGCAGTTCTTC. It specifies CASSVEDYPAAYNEQFF.

This chain uses TRBV7-9 with TRBJ1-1; D is possibly TRBD1 (5 bases). The germline V and J ends were trimmed by 4 bases and 2 bases, with 14 bases remaining between them. Germline CDR1 is SEHNR and CDR2 is FQNEAQ (reference sequence). CDR3 length: 15 residues. DNA of the CDR3: TGTGCCAGCAGCTCATATCCGGGGGGAAACACTGAAGCTTTCTTT. Encoded protein: CASSSYPGGNTEAFF.

V is TRBV7-9 and J is TRBJ2-3; D is undetermined. Germline loops: CDR1 SEHNR, CDR2 FQNEAQ (reference sequence). This CDR3 contains 14 residues. Trimming cost V 5 bases and J 6 bases, with 15 bases left between them. The CDR3 DNA reads as TGTGCCAGCAGCCCACTGCTCACCCCCGATACGCAGTATTTT. Translation: CASSPLLTPDTQYF.

This clone showed up just a few times. The CDR3 region has the DNA TGCGCCAGCAGCCAAGATCTTTCTACGGGAGCCTACAATGAGCAGTTCTTC. Translation: CASSQDLSTGAYNEQFF. The V call is TRBV4-3, the J call TRBJ2-1, with D tentatively TRBD2 (6 bases). Germline V gives CDR1 LGHNA, CDR2 YSLEER. CDR3 length equals 17 residues. The ends were cut back, 0 bases at V and 2 bases at J, with 14 bases in the middle.

The genes are TRBV4-3 and TRBJ1-1, with 9 bases that match TRBD1. The V gene's germline CDR1 is LGHNA and CDR2 YSLEER. CDR3 length: 14 amino acids. The junction had 3 bases not matched to a gene; V was cut back by 2 bases and J by 5 bases. The CDR3, as DNA: TGCGCCAGCAGCCAAAGGACAGGGGTTACTGAAGCTTTCTTT. Its translation: CASSQRTGVTEAFF.

This chain's CDR3 is CASSGGGGEPYQETQYF. In nucleotides, the CDR3 is TGTGCCAGCAGCGGAGGTGGGGGGGAACCGTACCAAGAGACCCAGTACTTC. The V call is TRBV5-8, the J call TRBJ2-5; 7 bases fit TRBD2. Germline-derived CDR1 and CDR2 are SGHTS and YDEGEE. This CDR3 region has 17 residues. Losses at the gene ends were 4 bases for V and 0 bases for J; bases not matched to a gene: 12.

V is TRBV15 and J is TRBJ1-2, with a possible D match to TRBD1 (6 bases). V lost 0 bases and J 5 bases, leaving 19 bases between the germline ends. Germline-derived CDR1 and CDR2 are LNHNV and YYDKDF (reference sequence). CDR3 length equals 17 residues. The CDR3 sequence is CATSREATGISLYGYTF. CDR3 nucleotides: TGTGCCACCAGCAGAGAGGCCACAGGGATTTCGTTGTATGGCTACACCTTC.

This chain uses TRBV28 with TRBJ1-2, with unresolved D. CDR3 size: 12 residues. V lost 4 bases to trimming and J lost 3 bases, with 6 bases between them. CDR1 and CDR2 from the germline V gene are MDHEN and SYDVKM. The CDR3: CASSWVDYGYTF. In DNA form, the CDR3 reads TGTGCCAGCAGTTGGGTGGACTATGGCTACACCTTC.